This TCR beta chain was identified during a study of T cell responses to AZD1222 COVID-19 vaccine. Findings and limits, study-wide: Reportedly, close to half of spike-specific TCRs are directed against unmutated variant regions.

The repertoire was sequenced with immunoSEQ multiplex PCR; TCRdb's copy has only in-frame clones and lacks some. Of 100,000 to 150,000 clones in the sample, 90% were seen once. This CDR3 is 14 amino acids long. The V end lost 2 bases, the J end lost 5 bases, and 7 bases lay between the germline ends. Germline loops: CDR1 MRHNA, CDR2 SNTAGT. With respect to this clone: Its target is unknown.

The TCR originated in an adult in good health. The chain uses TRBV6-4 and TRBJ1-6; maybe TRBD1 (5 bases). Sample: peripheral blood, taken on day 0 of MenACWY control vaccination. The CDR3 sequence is CASSDRGDNSPLHF. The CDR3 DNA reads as TGTGCCAGCAGTGACAGGGGAGATAATTCACCCCTCCACTTT.